This TCR beta chain was recovered during a study of identifying expanded T cells in peripheral blood. Notes on this clone: The junction departs from germline at one end; a sequencing error may be responsible.

Libraries were prepared by immunoSEQ multiplex PCR; TCRdb keeps only in-frame clonotypes and omits some of them. This table has approximately 79,000 clones, roughly 88% appearing once. From germline, CDR1 is MGHDK and CDR2 SYGVNS. The CDR3 contains 15 residues. The clonotype originates from a person aged 18 to 69 in good health. The chain joins TRBV25-1 to TRBJ1-3; D possibly corresponds to TRBD1 (6 bases). The sequenced material came from blood. In nucleotides, the CDR3 is TGTGCCAGCAGTGAATTAACGGGGGCGGGAAGCACCATATATTTT. It codes for CASSELTGAGSTIYF. Looking up the rest from reference TRBV25-1 and TRBJ1-3 gives the full variable domain: EADIYQTPRYLVIGTGKKITLECSQTMGHDKMYWYQQDPGMELHLIHYSYGVNSTEKGDLSSESTVSRIRTEHFPLTLESARPSHTSQYLCASSELTGAGSTIYFGEGSWLTVV.